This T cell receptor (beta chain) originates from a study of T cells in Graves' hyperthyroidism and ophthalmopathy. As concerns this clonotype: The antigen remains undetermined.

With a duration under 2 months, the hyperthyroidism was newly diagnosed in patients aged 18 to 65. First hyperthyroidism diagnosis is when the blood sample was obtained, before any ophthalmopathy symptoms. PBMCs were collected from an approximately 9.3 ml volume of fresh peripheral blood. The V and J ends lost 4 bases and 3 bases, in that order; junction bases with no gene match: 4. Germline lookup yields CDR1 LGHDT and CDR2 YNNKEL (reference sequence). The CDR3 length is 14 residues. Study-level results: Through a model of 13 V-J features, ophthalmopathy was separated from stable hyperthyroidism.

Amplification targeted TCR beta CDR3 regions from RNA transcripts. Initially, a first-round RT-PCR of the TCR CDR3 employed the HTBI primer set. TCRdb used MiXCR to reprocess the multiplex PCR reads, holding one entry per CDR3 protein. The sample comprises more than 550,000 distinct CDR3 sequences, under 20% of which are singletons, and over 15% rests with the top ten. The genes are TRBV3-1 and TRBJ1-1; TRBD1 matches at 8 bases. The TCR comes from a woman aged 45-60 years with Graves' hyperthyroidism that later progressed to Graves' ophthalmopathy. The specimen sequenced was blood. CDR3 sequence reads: CASSLQDRDTEAFF. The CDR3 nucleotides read TGTGCCAGCAGCCTACAGGACAGGGACACTGAAGCTTTCTTT.